The next 7 T cell receptor beta chains were all read from a single sample in a study of CDR3 diversity in severe acne (dated by TCRdb to the late 2010s). Library construction relied on PCR. TCRdb shows the sequencer as Illumina HiSeq 2000. Using fastp at Q25 and MiXCR, TCRdb reprocessed the public reads and kept productive beta chains. Entries that share a CDR3 protein sequence are merged under the most common genes and DNA. Across this sample there are more than 80,000 distinct CDR3 sequences, with about 53% seen only once. 11% of the sample comes from the top ten. The sample was blood. The receptors derive from a male donor with severe acne vulgaris.

This clonotype was recorded at least ten times. The J gene is TRBJ2-7, the V gene TRBV6-1; 9 nucleotides agree with TRBD1. CDR3 length: 14 residues. Germline V gene sequence: CDR1 MNHNS, CDR2 SASEGT. Trimming cost V 7 bases and J 4 bases; bases outside gene matches: 8. The CDR3 nucleotides read TGTGCCAGCAATACCGGGACAGGGCTTTACGAGCAGTACTTC. Amino acid sequence: CASNTGTGLYEQYF.

V is TRBV20-1 and J is TRBJ2-7, with D tentatively TRBD2 (6 bases). V was cut by 0 bases and J by 3 bases, with 15 bases left in between. The germline V gene encodes CDR1 DFQATT and CDR2 SNEGSKA (reference sequence). This CDR3 is 15 amino acids long. In nucleotides, the CDR3 is TGCAGTGCTAGAGATGGGGGGACGGCACTCTACGAGCAGTACTTC. Its translation is CSARDGGTALYEQYF.

This chain uses TRBV29-1 with TRBJ2-7; TRBD2 might be the D (6 bases). Germline CDR1 SQVTM, CDR2 ANQGSEA. The V and J ends lost 6 bases and 3 bases respectively, with 15 bases between them. The CDR3 totals 13 residues. The CDR3 reads CSVRAGSGYEQYF. The CDR3 DNA reads as TGCAGCGTCCGCGCGGGTAGCGGCTACGAGCAGTACTTC.

The sample holds a few counts of this clonotype. The chain combines TRBV5-5 with TRBJ2-2; 7 bases agree with TRBD2. The J segment lost 4 bases and the V segment lost 4 bases, leaving 7 bases of the junction unmatched. The germline V gene encodes CDR1 SGHKS and CDR2 YYEKEE (reference sequence). The CDR3 sequence is 15 residues long. CDR3 protein: CASSPGLLSTGELFF. For the CDR3, the DNA is TGTGCCAGCAGCCCGGGACTACTCTCCACCGGGGAGCTGTTTTTT.

This clonotype has only a few counts. The V gene is TRBV4-3, the J gene TRBJ2-2; D is unresolved. Germline CDR1 LGHNA, CDR2 YSLEER. Trimming removed 0 bases at V and 0 bases at J, with 14 bases between. This CDR3 is built from 18 residues. DNA of the CDR3: TGCGCCAGCAGCCAAGATTTCGGTCGTGCGGCGAACACCGGGGAGCTGTTTTTT. This sequence encodes CASSQDFGRAANTGELFF.

This chain connects TRBV11-2 to TRBJ2-7, with D possibly TRBD1 on 6 matching bases. Germline assignment: CDR1 SGHAT and CDR2 FQNNGV. The CDR3 contains 15 residues. V was trimmed by 9 bases and J by 3 bases, leaving 21 bases between them. As DNA, the CDR3 is TGTGCCAGTAGTGTTGGGCAGGGGATAAGCTACGAGCAGTACTTC. Its protein product is CASSVGQGISYEQYF.

CDR3 nucleotide sequence: TGTGCCAGCAGCCCCCGACTAGCGGGTACTACCACAGATACGCAGTATTTT. Translating gives CASSPRLAGTTTDTQYF. The chain recombines TRBV7-3 with TRBJ2-3; 10 positions match TRBD2. Germline CDR1 is SGHTA and CDR2 is FQGTGA. V was clipped by 5 bases and J by 2 bases; unmatched bases: 10. This CDR3 has 17 amino acids.